Following are 2 T cell receptor beta chains from one sample sequenced in a study of tissue T cells after allogeneic stem cell transplantation. Time point denoted: mouse harvest day 7 after allogeneic transplant. Mouse grafts combined 10^7 T-cell-depleted bone marrow cells with 10^6 splenic CD5+ T cells. Sequencing was performed with immunoSEQ multiplex PCR; in TCRdb, only in-frame clones are kept and a portion is missing. This table has around 7,000 clones, around half appearing once. The sample was lymph node tissue. The receptors stem from a female BALB/c mouse given C57BL/6 T cells with graft-versus-host disease after an allogeneic hematopoietic cell transplant.

In its sample, this clone was seen a few times. Genes and germline come from the mouse. The DNA ends 1 residue before the CDR3 does, and the rest of the CDR3 is filled in from the germline J gene. The chain uses TRBV3 and TRBJ2-7; the match to TRBD2 covers 10 bases. V lost 5 bases and J lost 6; bases outside the gene matches: 1. CDR1 and CDR2 from the germline V gene are SNHLY and FYNGKV (reference sequence). The CDR3 loop spans 12 amino acids. Incomplete CDR3 DNA: TGTGCCAGCAGCAGGACTGGGGGTGAACAGTAC. Its protein is CASSRTGGEQY. The full CDR3 is CASSRTGGEQYF.

A remark on this clone: The germline and genes are mouse ones. The sequence runs out 1 residue before the end of the CDR3; the remainder is reconstructed from the germline J gene. The V gene is TRBV26, the J gene TRBJ2-1, with D unclear. In germline, CDR1 is KGHPV, CDR2 FQNQEV (reference sequence). The CDR3 is 13 residues long. Trimming removed 2 bases from V and 7 bases from J, with 9 bases in between. The CDR3 sequence: CASSLAGGAEQFF. Incomplete CDR3 DNA: TGTGCCAGCAGTCTGGCGGGTGGGGCTGAGCAGTTC.